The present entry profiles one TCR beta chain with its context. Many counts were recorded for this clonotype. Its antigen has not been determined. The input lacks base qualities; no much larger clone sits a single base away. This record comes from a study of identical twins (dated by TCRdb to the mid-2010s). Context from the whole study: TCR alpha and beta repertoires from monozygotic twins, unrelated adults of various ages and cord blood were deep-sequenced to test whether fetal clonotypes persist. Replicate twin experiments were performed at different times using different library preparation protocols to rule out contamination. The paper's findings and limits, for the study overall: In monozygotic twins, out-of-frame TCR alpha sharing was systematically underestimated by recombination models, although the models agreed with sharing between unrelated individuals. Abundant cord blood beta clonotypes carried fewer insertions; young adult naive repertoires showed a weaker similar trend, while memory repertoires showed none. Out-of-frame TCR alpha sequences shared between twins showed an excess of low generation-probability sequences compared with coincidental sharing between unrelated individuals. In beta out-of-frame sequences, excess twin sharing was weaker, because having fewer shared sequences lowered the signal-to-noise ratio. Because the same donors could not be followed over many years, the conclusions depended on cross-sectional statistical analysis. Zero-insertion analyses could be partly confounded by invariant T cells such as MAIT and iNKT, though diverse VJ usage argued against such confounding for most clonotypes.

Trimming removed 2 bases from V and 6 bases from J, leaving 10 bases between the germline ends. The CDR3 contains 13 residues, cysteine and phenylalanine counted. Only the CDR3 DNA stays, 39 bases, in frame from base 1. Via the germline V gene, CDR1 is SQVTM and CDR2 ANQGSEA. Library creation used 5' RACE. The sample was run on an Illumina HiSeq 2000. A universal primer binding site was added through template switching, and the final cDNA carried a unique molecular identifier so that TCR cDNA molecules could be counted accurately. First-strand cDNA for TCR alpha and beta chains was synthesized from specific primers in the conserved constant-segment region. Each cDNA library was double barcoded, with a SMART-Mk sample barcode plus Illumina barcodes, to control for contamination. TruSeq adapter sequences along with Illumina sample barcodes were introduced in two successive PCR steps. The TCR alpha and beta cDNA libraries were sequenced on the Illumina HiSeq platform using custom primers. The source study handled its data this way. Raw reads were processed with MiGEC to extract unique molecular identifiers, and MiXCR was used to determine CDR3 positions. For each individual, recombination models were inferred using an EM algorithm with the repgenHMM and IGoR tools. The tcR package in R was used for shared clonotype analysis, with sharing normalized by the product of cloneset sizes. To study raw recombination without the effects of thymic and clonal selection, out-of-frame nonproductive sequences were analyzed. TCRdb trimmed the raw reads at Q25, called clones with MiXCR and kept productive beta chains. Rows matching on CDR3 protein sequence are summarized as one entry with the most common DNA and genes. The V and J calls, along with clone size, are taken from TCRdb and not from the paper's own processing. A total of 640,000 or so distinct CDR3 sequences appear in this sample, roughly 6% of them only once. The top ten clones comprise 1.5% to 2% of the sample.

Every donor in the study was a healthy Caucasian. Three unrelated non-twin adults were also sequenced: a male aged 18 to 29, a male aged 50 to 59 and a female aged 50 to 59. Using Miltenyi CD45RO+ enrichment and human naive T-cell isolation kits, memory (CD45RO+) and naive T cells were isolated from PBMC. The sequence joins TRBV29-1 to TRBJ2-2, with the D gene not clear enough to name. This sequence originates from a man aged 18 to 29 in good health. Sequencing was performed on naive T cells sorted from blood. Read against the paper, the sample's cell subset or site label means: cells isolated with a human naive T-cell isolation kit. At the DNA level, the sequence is TGCAGCGTTGAATTGACCCGGGCCGGGGAGCTGTTTTTT. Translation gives CSVELTRAGELFF.